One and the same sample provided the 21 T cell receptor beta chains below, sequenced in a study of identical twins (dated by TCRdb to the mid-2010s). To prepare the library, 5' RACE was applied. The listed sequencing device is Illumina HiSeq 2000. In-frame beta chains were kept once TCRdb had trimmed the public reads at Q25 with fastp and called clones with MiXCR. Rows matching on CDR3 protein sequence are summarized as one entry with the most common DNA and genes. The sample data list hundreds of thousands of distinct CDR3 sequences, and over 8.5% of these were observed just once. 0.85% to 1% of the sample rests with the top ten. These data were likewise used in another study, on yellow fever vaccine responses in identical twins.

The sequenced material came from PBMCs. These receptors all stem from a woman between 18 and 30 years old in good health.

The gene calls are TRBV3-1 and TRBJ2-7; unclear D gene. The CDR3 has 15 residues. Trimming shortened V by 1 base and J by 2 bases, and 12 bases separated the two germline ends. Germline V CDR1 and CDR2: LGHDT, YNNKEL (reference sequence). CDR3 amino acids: CASSQGSAEPYEQYF. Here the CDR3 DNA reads TGTGCCAGCAGCCAAGGAAGTGCAGAGCCCTACGAGCAGTACTTC.

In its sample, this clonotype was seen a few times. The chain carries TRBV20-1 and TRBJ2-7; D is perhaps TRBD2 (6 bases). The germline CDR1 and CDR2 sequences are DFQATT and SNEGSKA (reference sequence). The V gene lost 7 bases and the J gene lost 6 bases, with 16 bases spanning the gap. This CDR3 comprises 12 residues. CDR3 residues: CSVAGGTFEQYF. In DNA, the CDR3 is TGCAGTGTGGCAGGAGGGACTTTCGAGCAGTACTTC.

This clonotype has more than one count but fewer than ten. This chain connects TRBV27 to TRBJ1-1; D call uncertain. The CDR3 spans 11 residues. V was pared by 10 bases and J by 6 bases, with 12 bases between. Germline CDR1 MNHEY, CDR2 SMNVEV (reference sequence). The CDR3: CATIGSAEAFF. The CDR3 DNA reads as TGTGCCACCATAGGGAGCGCTGAAGCTTTCTTT.

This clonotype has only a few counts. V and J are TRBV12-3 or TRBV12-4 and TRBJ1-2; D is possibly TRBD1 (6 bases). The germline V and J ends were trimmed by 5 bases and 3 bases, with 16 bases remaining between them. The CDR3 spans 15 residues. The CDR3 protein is CASSPRDNGHYGYTF. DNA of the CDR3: TGTGCCAGCAGTCCAAGGGACAACGGCCACTATGGCTACACCTTC.

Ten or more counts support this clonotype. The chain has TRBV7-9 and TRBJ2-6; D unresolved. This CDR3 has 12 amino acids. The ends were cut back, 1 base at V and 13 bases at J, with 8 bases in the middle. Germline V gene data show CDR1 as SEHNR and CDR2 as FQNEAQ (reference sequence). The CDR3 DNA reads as TGTGCCAGCAGCTTAGAGTCACAGGTCCTGACTTTC. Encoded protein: CASSLESQVLTF.

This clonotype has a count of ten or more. The CDR3 region is CASSLGANTEAFF. CDR3 in DNA: TGTGCCAGCAGTTTAGGGGCGAACACTGAAGCTTTCTTT. This chain joins TRBV12-3 or TRBV12-4 and TRBJ1-1; D remains unclear. The CDR3 is made up of 13 amino acids. The V end lost 1 base, the J end lost 1 base, and 4 bases lay between the germline ends.

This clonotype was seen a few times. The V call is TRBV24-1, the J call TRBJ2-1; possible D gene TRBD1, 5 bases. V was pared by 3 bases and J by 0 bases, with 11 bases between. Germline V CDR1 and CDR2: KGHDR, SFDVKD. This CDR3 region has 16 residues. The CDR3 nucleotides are TGTGCCACCAGTGATCGGACACGTAGCTCCTACAATGAGCAGTTCTTC. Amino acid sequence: CATSDRTRSSYNEQFF.

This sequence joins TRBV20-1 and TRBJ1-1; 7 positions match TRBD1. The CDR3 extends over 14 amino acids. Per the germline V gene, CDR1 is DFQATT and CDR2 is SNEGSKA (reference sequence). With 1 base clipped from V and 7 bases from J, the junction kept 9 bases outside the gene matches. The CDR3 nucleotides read TGCAGTGCTAGAGTCCCGACAGGGTACGGTGAAGCTTTCTTT. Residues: CSARVPTGYGEAFF.

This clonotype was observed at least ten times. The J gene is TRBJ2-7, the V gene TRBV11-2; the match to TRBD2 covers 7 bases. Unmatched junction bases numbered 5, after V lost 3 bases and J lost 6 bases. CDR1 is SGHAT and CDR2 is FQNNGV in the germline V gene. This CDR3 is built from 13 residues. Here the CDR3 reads CASSFAGVGEQYF. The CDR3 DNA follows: TGTGCCAGCAGCTTTGCGGGAGTAGGCGAGCAGTACTTC.

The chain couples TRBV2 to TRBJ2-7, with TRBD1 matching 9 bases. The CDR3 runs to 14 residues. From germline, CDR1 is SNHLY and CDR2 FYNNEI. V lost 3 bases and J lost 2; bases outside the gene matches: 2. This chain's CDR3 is CASSDRDRAYEQYF. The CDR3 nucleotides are TGTGCCAGCAGTGACCGGGACAGGGCCTACGAGCAGTACTTC.

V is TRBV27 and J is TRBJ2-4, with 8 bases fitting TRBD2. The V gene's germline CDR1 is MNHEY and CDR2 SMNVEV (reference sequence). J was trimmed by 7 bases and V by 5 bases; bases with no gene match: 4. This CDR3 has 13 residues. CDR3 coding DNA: TGTGCCAGCAGTGGGCGCGGGGGGAACATTCAGTACTTC. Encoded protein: CASSGRGGNIQYF.

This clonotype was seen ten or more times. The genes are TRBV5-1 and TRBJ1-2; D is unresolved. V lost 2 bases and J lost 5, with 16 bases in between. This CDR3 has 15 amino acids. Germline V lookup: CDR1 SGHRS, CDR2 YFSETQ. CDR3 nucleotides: TGCGCCAGCAGCTTTTCATCAGAAAAATTTTATGGCTACACCTTC. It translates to CASSFSSEKFYGYTF.

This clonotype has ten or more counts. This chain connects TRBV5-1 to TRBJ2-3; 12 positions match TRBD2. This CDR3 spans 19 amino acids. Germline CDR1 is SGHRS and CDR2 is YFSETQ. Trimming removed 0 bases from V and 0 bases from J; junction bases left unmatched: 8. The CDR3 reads CASSLVPLAGGLSTDTQYF. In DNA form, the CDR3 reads TGCGCCAGCAGCTTGGTCCCTCTAGCGGGGGGGCTGAGCACAGATACGCAGTATTTT. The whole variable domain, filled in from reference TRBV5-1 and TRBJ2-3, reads KAGVTQTPRYLIKTRGQQVTLSCSPISGHRSVSWYQQTPGQGLQFLFEYFSETQRNKGNFPGRFSGRQFSNSRSEMNVSTLELGDSALYLCASSLVPLAGGLSTDTQYFGPGTRLTVL.

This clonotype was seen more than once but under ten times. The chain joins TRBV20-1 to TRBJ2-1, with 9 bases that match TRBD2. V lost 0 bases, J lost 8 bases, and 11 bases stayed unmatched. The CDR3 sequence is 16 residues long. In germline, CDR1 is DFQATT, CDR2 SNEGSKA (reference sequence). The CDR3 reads CSARDWSSGSAHEQFF. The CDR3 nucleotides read TGCAGTGCTAGAGATTGGAGTAGCGGGAGCGCCCATGAGCAGTTCTTC.

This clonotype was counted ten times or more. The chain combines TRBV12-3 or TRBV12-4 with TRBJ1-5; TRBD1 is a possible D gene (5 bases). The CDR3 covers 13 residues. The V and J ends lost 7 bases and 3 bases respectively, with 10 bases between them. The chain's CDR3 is CASTRDSNQPQHF. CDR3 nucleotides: TGTGCCAGCACCAGGGATTCCAATCAGCCCCAGCATTTT.

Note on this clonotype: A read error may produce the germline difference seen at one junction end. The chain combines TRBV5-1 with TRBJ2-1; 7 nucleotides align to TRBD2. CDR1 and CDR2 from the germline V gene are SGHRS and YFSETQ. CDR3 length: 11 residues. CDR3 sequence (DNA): TGCGCCAGCAGCTCGCCTTCGGGACTACTGTTC. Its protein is CASSSPSGLLF.

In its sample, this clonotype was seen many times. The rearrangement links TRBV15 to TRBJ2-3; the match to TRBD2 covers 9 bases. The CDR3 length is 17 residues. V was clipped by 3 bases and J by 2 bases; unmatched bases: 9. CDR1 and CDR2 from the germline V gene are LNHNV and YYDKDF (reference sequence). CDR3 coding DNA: TGTGCCACCAGCAGTGATACGGCGGGAGGGATCACAGATACGCAGTATTTT. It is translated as CATSSDTAGGITDTQYF.

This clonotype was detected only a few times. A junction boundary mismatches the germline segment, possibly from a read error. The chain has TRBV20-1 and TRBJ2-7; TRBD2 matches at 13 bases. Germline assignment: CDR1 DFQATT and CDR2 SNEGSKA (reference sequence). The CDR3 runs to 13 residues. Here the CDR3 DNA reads TGCAGTGCTAGAGTTGGGACTAGCGGGATTCTGGACTTC. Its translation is CSARVGTSGILDF.

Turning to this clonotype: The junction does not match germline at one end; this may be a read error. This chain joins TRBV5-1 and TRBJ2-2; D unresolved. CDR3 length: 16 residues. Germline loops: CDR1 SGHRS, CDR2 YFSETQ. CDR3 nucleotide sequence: TGCGCCAGCAGCTCTTACACAAAAATGAACGCCGGGGAGCTGTTTTTT. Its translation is CASSSYTKMNAGELFF.

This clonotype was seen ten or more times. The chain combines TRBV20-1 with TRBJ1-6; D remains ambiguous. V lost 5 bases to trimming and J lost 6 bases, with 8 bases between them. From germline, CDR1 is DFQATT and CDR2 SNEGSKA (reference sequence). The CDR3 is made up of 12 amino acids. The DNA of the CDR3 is TGCAGTGCTGACGAACCTAATTCACCCCTCCACTTT. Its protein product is CSADEPNSPLHF.

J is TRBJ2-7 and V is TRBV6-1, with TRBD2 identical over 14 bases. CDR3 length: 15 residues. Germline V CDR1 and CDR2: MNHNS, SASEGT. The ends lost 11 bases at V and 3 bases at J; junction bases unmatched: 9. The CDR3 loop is CASGLAGEGIYEQYF. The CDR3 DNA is TGTGCCTCGGGACTAGCGGGGGAGGGGATCTACGAGCAGTACTTC.